This T cell receptor (beta chain) originates from a study of cytomegalovirus exposure and HLA in healthy donors. Study as a whole: The roughly 120 validation repertoires used the same platform as the approximately 700 first-cohort repertoires, a later analysis reported. General observations from the study: The study labeled 150 or so TCR beta chains cytomegalovirus-associated. Both high specificity and high sensitivity reportedly marked the classifier's diagnosis of cytomegalovirus status.

With V trimmed by 0 bases and J by 2 bases, 4 bases remained unmatched. CDR3 length: 16 amino acids. The germline V gene encodes CDR1 LGHNA and CDR2 YNFKEQ. Libraries were prepared by immunoSEQ multiplex PCR; TCRdb keeps only in-frame clonotypes and omits some of them. Of approximately 160,000 clones listed, roughly 80% are singletons. About this clone itself: Its antigen is unknown.

This rearrangement joins TRBV4-2 to TRBJ2-3; 8 nucleotides line up with TRBD2. The TCR comes from a man under 40 in good health and CMV-seropositive. Sequenced input: PBMCs. The CDR3 spells CASSQDTAGVTDTQYF. The CDR3 DNA follows: TGTGCCAGCAGCCAAGATACAGCGGGGGTCACAGATACGCAGTATTTT.